This T cell receptor beta chain was identified during a study of beta chain features in type 1 diabetes. Per the germline V gene, CDR1 is GTSNPN and CDR2 is SVGIG (reference sequence). The CDR3 has 12 residues. J was trimmed by 13 bases and V by 2 bases; bases with no gene match: 5. Investigators reverse transcribed all isolated RNA, so they sequenced expressed TCRB transcripts. This table comes from immunoSEQ multiplex PCR, and its TCRdb copy is limited to in-frame clones, with some not included. Counted here are 450,000 to 600,000 clones, 30% occurring once; the ten biggest clones make up roughly 0.066%.

The source of this sequence is a man aged 18 to 30 in good health. The J gene is TRBJ2-1, the V gene TRBV30, with 10 bases that match TRBD2. Sequenced sample: naive CD4+ T cells from blood. In nucleotides, the CDR3 is TGTGCCTGGAGTCCCCAGCGGGAGGGTCAGTTCTTC. This encodes CAWSPQREGQFF.